This entry describes one TCR beta chain. Its antigen is not identified. This entry is derived from a study of T cell responses to AZD1222 COVID-19 vaccine. Overall study findings and caveats: Dominant at 160-218 and 743-854, vaccine-associated CD4 TCRs also spanned spike. Donor demographics were predominantly white British with a female majority; clonal diversity may be underestimated. Without day 14 samples, only post-peak T cell repertoires were studied.

Germline CDR1 and CDR2: SGDLS and YYNGEE. There are 16 residues in the CDR3. V was pared by 0 bases and J by 5 bases, with 14 bases between. The protocol was immunoSEQ multiplex PCR, while the TCRdb copy is restricted to in-frame clones and leaves out a portion. Of about 200,000 clones in the sample, around 93% were seen once. The sample consisted of peripheral blood, taken 28 days after the second AZD1222 dose. The chain is built from TRBV9 and TRBJ2-2; D not certain. This clonotype was obtained from an adult who received the AZD1222 COVID-19 vaccine. The DNA for the CDR3 is TGTGCCAGCAGCGTAGAAAGGGCATCTTCAACCGGGGAGCTGTTTTTT. Protein: CASSVERASSTGELFF.